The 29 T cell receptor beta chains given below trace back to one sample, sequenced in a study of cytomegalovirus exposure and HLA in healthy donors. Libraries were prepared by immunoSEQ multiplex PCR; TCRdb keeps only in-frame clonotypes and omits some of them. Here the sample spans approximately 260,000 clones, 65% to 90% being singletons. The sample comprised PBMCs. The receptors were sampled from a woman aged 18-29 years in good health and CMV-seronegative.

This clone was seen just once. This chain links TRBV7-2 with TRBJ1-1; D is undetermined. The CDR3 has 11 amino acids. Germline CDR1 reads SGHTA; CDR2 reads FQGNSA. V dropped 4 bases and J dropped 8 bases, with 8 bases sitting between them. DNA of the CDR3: TGTGCCAGCAGCTCCTCTTTGGAAGCTTTCTTT. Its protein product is CASSSSLEAFF.

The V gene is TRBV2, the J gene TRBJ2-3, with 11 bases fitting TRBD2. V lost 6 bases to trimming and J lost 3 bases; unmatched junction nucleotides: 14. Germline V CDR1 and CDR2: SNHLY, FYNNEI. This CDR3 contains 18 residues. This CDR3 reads CASRHEWGLAGGTDTQYF. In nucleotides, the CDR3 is TGTGCCAGCAGACACGAGTGGGGGCTAGCGGGGGGAACAGATACGCAGTATTTT.

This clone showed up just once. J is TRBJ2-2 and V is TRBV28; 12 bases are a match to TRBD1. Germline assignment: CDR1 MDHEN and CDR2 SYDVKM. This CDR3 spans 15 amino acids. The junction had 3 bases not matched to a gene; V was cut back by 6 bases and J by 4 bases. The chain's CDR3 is CASSRDRGRTGELFF. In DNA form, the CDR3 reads TGTGCCAGCAGCAGGGACAGGGGGCGCACCGGGGAGCTGTTTTTT.

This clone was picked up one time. The CDR3 sequence: CASSEVPLQGVGGYTF. CDR3 DNA: TGTGCCAGCAGTGAGGTTCCTTTGCAGGGGGTAGGTGGCTACACCTTC. The gene calls are TRBV2 and TRBJ1-2; 7 bases agree with TRBD1. The ends lost 3 bases at V and 7 bases at J; junction bases unmatched: 14. CDR1 is SNHLY, CDR2 FYNNEI, per germline. This CDR3 is built from 16 residues.

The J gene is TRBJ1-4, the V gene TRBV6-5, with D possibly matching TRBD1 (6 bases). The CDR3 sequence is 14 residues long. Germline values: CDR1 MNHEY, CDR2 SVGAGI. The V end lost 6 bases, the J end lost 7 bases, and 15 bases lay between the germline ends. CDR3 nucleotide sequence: TGTGCCAGCAGACCACAGGGTCGAGTTGAAAAACTGTTTTTT. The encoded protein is CASRPQGRVEKLFF.

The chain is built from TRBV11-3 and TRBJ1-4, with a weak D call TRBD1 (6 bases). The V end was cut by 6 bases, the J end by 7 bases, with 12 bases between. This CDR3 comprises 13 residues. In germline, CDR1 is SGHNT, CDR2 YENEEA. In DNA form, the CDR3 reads TGTGCCAGCAGTAGGGGGAGGGGTGAAAAACTGTTTTTT. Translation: CASSRGRGEKLFF.

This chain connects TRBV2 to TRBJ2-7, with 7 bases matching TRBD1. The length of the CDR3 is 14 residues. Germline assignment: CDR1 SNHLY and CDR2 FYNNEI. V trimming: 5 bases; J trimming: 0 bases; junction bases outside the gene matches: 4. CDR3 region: CASSWGQSSYEQYF. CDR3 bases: TGTGCCAGCAGTTGGGGACAGTCCTCCTACGAGCAGTACTTC.

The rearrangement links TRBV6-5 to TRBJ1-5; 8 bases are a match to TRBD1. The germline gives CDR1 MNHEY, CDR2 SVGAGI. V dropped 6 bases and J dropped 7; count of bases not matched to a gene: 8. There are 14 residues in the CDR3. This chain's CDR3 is CASRSGQGRQPQHF. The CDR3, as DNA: TGTGCCAGCAGATCTGGACAGGGCCGACAGCCCCAGCATTTT.

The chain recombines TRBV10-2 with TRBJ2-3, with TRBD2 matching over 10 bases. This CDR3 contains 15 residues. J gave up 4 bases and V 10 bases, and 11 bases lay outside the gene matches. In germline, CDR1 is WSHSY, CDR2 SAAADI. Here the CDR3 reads CATHLAGGGADTQYF. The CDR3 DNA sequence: TGCGCCACGCATTTAGCGGGAGGAGGGGCAGATACGCAGTATTTT.

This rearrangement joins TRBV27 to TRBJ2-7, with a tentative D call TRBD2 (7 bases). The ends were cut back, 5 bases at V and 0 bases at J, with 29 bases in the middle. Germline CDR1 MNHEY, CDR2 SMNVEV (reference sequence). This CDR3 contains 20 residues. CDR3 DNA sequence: TGTGCCAGCAGTCCGAGGGCGGGGGCGTGGGATAGAGGTGTCTCCTACGAGCAGTACTTC. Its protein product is CASSPRAGAWDRGVSYEQYF.

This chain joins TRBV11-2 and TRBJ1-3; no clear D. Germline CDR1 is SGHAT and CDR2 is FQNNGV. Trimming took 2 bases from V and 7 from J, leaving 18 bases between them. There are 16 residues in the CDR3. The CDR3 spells CASSLPPRRVGNTIYF. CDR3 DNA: TGTGCCAGCAGCTTACCCCCCAGGCGCGTTGGGAACACCATATATTTT.

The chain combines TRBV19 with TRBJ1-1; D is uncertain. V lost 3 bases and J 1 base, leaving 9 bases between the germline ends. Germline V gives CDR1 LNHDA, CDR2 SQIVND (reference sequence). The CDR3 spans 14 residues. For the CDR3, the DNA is TGTGCCAGTAGTATCGACGGGAGGAACACTGAAGCTTTCTTT. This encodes CASSIDGRNTEAFF.

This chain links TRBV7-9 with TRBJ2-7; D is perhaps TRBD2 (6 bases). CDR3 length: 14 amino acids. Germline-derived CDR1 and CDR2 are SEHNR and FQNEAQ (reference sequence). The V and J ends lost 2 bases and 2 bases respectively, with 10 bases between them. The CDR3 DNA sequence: TGTGCCAGCAGCTTACCTAGCGTTGCCTACGAGCAGTACTTC. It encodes CASSLPSVAYEQYF.

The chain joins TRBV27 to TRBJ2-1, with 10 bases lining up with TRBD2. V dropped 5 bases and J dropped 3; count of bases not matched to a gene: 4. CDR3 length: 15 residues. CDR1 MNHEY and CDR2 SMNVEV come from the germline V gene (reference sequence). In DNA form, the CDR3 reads TGTGCCAGCAGTCTTCGGACTAGCGGCTACAATGAGCAGTTCTTC. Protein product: CASSLRTSGYNEQFF.

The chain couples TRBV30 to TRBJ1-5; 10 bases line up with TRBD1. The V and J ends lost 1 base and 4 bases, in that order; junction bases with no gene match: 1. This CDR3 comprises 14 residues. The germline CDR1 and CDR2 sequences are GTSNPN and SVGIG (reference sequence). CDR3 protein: CAWSGTGGNQPQHF. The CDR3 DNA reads TGTGCCTGGAGTGGGACAGGGGGAAATCAGCCCCAGCATTTT.

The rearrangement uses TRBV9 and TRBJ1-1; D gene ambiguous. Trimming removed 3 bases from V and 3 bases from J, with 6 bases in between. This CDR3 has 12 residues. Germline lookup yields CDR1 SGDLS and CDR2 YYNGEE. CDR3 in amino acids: CASSARDTEAFF. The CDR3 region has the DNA TGTGCCAGCAGCGCCCGGGACACTGAAGCTTTCTTT.

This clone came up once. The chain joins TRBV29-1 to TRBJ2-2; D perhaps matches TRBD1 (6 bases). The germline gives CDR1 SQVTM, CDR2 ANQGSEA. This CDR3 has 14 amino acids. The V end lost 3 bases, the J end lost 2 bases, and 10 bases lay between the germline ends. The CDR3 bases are TGCAGCGTTGATCGGGGACAAAACACCGGGGAGCTGTTTTTT. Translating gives CSVDRGQNTGELFF.

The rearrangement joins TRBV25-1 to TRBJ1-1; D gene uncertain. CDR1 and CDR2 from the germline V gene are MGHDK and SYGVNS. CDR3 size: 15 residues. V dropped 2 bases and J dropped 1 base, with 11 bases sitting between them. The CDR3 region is CASSEKWPPNTEAFF. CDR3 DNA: TGTGCCAGCAGTGAAAAGTGGCCGCCGAACACTGAAGCTTTCTTT.

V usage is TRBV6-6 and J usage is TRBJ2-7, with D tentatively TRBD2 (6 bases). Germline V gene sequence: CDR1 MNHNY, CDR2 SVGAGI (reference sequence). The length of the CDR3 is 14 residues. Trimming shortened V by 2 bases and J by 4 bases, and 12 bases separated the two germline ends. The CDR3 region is CASSYQDYGYEQYF. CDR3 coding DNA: TGTGCCAGCAGTTACCAGGACTACGGGTACGAGCAGTACTTC.

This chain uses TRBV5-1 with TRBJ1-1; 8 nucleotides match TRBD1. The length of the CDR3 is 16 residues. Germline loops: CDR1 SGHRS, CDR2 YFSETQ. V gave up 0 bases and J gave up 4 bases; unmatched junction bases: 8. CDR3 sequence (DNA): TGCGCCAGCAGCTTGGAGGGACAGGAGGTGGCCACTGAAGCTTTCTTT. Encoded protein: CASSLEGQEVATEAFF.

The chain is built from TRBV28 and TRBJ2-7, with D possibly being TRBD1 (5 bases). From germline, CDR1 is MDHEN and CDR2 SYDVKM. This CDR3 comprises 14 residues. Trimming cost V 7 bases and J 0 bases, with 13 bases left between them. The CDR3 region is CASTLLGASYEQYF. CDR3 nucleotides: TGTGCCAGCACCCTCTTAGGGGCCTCCTACGAGCAGTACTTC.

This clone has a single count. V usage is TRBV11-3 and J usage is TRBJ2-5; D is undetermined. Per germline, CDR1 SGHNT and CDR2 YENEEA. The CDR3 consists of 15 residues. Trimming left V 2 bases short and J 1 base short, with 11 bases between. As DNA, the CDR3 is TGTGCCAGCAGCTTAACTTTCGCTAGCCAAGAGACCCAGTACTTC. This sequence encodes CASSLTFASQETQYF.

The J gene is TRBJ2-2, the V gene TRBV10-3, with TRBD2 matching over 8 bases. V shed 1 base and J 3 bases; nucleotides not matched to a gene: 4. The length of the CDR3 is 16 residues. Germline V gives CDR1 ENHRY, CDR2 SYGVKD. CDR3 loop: CAISEYPAGDTGELFF. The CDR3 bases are TGTGCCATCAGTGAGTATCCAGCGGGAGACACCGGGGAGCTGTTTTTT.

DNA for the CDR3: TGTGCCAGCAGCTTAGTGGGGGCAGGCAATGAGCAGTTCTTC. This gives the protein CASSLVGAGNEQFF. The chain has TRBV7-3 and TRBJ2-1, with D possibly TRBD1 on 6 matching bases. This CDR3 is built from 14 residues. Trimming pared 2 bases from V and 6 bases from J, leaving 11 bases between. Germline V gene lookup returns CDR1 SGHTA and CDR2 FQGTGA.

The CDR3 loop is CASSSTGDSYNEQFF. The CDR3 bases are TGTGCCAGCAGCTCTACAGGGGACTCCTACAATGAGCAGTTCTTC. The V gene is TRBV7-6, the J gene TRBJ2-1, with 7 bases aligning to TRBD1. Germline assignment: CDR1 SGHVS and CDR2 FNYEAQ. V dropped 4 bases and J dropped 0; count of bases not matched to a gene: 3. The CDR3 runs to 15 residues.

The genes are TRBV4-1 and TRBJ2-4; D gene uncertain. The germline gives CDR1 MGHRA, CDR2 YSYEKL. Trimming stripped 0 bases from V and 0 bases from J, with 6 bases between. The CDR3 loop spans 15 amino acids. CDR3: CASSQDLLAKNIQYF. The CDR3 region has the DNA TGCGCCAGCAGCCAAGATTTACTAGCCAAAAACATTCAGTACTTC.

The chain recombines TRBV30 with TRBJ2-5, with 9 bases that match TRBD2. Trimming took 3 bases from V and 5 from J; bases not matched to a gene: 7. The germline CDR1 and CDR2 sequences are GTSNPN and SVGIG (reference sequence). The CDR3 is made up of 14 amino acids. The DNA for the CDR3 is TGTGCCTGGAGCGCTAGCGGGGCAAGGGAGACCCAGTACTTC. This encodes CAWSASGARETQYF.

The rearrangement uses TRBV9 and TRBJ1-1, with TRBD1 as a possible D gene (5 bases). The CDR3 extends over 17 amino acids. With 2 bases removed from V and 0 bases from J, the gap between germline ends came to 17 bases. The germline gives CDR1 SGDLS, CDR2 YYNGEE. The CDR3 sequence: CASSVIGSTAMNTEAFF. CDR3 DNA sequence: TGTGCCAGCAGCGTTATAGGTTCGACAGCCATGAACACTGAAGCTTTCTTT.

CDR3 coding DNA: TGTGCCTGGATTCGGGTTCCTTCGGGGGTGAACACTGAAGCTTTCTTT. Its translation is CAWIRVPSGVNTEAFF. This sequence joins TRBV30 and TRBJ1-1; a weak D match, TRBD1 (5 bases). This CDR3 region has 16 residues. Trimming left V 4 bases short and J 0 bases short, with 18 bases between. The germline V gene has CDR1 GTSNPN and CDR2 SVGIG (reference sequence).